The sequence of this TCR beta chain was determined in a study of beta chain features in type 1 diabetes. This clone was counted only a few times. Antigen unknown. Notes on the study in general: In every one of the four CD4+ subsets, TCRB CDR3s were moderately but significantly shorter in Type 1 diabetes patients. The study left unresolved whether HLA type influences TCRB rearrangement.

Markers CD45RO/CCR7/CD25/CD127/CD95/CD27 served to sort CD4+ naive, central memory, regulatory and stem cell-like memory cells. Sequenced material consisted of expressed TCRB transcripts (all of the isolated RNA was reverse transcribed). The method was immunoSEQ multiplex PCR; TCRdb's version includes in-frame clones alone and lacks a portion of them. Among tens of thousands of clones, about 48% were seen once, and the ten largest hold around 0.72%. Germline CDR1 and CDR2: MGHRA and YSYEKL. The length of the CDR3 is 15 residues. V dropped 1 base and J dropped 0 bases, with 7 bases sitting between them.

This sequence originates from a man aged 30 to 45 with type 1 diabetes. The sample was central memory CD4+ T cells from blood. The chain employs TRBV4-1 and TRBJ1-3, with a weak D call TRBD1 (5 bases). The CDR3 region is CASSQGQSSGNTIYF. Written as DNA, the CDR3 is TGCGCCAGCAGCCAAGGACAGTCCTCTGGAAACACCATATATTTT.